This TCR beta chain is from a study of CD8 T cells in ankylosing spondylitis. CDR3 length equals 15 residues. V lost 6 bases, J lost 1 base, and 13 bases lay in between. Looked up from germline, CDR1 is MDHEN and CDR2 is SYDVKM. A single record per CDR3 protein comes from TCRdb applying MiXCR to the 5' RACE reads. The sample carries about 350,000 distinct CDR3 sequences, 20% recorded once. The table lists this clonotype with a few counts. J is TRBJ1-5 and V is TRBV28; the D is unclear. The sequencing sample was made of blood, either unsorted or a sorted T cell fraction (not recorded which). The TCR sequence derives from a male donor with ankylosing spondylitis or in good health (not recorded which). Here the CDR3 reads CASRRSPDSNQPQHF. The CDR3 DNA reads TGTGCCAGCAGACGCTCCCCGGACAGCAATCAGCCCCAGCATTTT.